Below, 27 T cell receptor beta chains from the same sample are listed, as sequenced in a study of a mutant IDH1 vaccine in newly diagnosed glioma. The antigens these receptors bind are not known. Stated time point: week 35, safety follow-up. Vaccination used 300 ug of mutant IDH1 20-mer peptide per dose, with topical imiquimod. Data came from immunoSEQ multiplex PCR; TCRdb stores just in-frame clones and leaves some out. The sample consists of over 60,000 clones, roughly 76% of them appearing once. The sample was PBMCs, taken from a glioma patient whose treatment included an IDH1 peptide vaccine. The receptors stem from a man aged 35-49 years with glioma.

This clone was seen a few times. The chain employs TRBV28 and TRBJ1-2, with 8 bases lining up with TRBD1. V was pared by 8 bases and J by 8 bases, with 7 bases of the junction left unmatched. Germline values: CDR1 MDHEN, CDR2 SYDVKM. The CDR3 is 12 residues long. CDR3 sequence reads: CASVQGARGYTF. Written as DNA, the CDR3 is TGTGCCAGCGTTCAGGGGGCGAGGGGCTACACCTTC.

There are a few counts of this clone. The chain has TRBV7-2 and TRBJ1-3, with D possibly matching TRBD1 (5 bases). Looked up from germline, CDR1 is SGHTA and CDR2 is FQGNSA. The CDR3 is made up of 15 amino acids. Trimming removed 5 bases at V and 4 bases at J, with 15 bases between. CDR3 nucleotides: TGTGCCAGCAGCCCAGACAGAGACCGCGGAAACACCATATATTTT. Protein: CASSPDRDRGNTIYF.

The chain joins TRBV27 to TRBJ2-2; unclear D gene. Per the germline V gene, CDR1 is MNHEY and CDR2 is SMNVEV (reference sequence). V shed 4 bases and J shed 1 base, with 4 bases lying between them. The CDR3 has 13 amino acids. The CDR3, as DNA: TGTGCCAGCAGTTGGGAGAACACCGGGGAGCTGTTTTTT. It encodes CASSWENTGELFF.

This chain connects TRBV6-4 to TRBJ1-4; no reliable D call. Germline CDR1 MRHNA, CDR2 SNTAGT. The CDR3 spans 16 residues. V was pared by 6 bases and J by 0 bases, with 14 bases between. The CDR3 reads CASRAQLLPTNEKLFF. The CDR3 nucleotides are TGTGCCAGCAGGGCCCAACTACTCCCAACTAATGAAAAACTGTTTTTT.

This rearrangement joins TRBV4-2 to TRBJ2-1; TRBD2 agrees at 8 bases. V dropped 0 bases and J dropped 3; count of bases not matched to a gene: 4. The CDR3 runs to 16 residues. Germline V lookup: CDR1 LGHNA, CDR2 YNFKEQ. Here the CDR3 reads CASSQDPGLVYNEQFF. The CDR3, as DNA: TGTGCCAGCAGCCAAGATCCGGGACTAGTCTACAATGAGCAGTTCTTC.

CDR3 protein: CSVEKLGQGRYEQYF. The CDR3 coding sequence is TGCAGCGTTGAAAAACTCGGACAGGGTAGGTACGAGCAGTACTTC. The genes are TRBV29-1 and TRBJ2-7; 8 nucleotides agree with TRBD1. Looked up from germline, CDR1 is SQVTM and CDR2 is ANQGSEA. V shed 2 bases, J shed 4 bases, and the junction held 10 bases outside the gene matches. The CDR3 is made up of 15 amino acids.

This sequence joins TRBV4-2 and TRBJ2-7, with no clear D. Looked up from germline, CDR1 is LGHNA and CDR2 is YNFKEQ. V was pared by 3 bases and J by 2 bases, with 11 bases between. The CDR3 has 14 residues. This chain's CDR3 is CASSQIGGTYEQYF. As DNA, the CDR3 is TGTGCCAGCAGCCAGATCGGCGGAACCTACGAGCAGTACTTC.

This clone turned up a few times. The chain carries TRBV27 and TRBJ2-7, with a possible D match to TRBD2 (6 bases). V shed 4 bases and J shed 5 bases, with 15 bases lying between them. The CDR3 has 14 amino acids. CDR1 is MNHEY, CDR2 SMNVEV, per germline (reference sequence). The DNA of the CDR3 is TGTGCCAGCAGTTGGGGTGGGGGGATCGACGAGCAGTACTTC. It codes for CASSWGGGIDEQYF.

The CDR3, as DNA: TGTGCCAGCAGCCCCAGAGGGGTAGCGGGAGGAAGCTACGAGCAGTACTTC. It yields the protein CASSPRGVAGGSYEQYF. The J gene is TRBJ2-7, the V gene TRBV5-4; 10 nucleotides agree with TRBD2. J gave up 3 bases and V 4 bases, and 13 bases lay outside the gene matches. The CDR3 runs to 17 residues. From germline, CDR1 is SGHNT and CDR2 YYREEE (reference sequence).

The chain combines TRBV4-2 with TRBJ2-2, with 8 bases matching TRBD2. V lost 0 bases to trimming and J lost 4 bases; unmatched junction nucleotides: 10. Germline values: CDR1 LGHNA, CDR2 YNFKEQ. CDR3 length equals 18 residues. DNA of the CDR3: TGTGCCAGCAGCCAAGACCCAACGGGACTAGGTTCCACCGGGGAGCTGTTTTTT. It codes for CASSQDPTGLGSTGELFF.

The chain has TRBV15 and TRBJ2-3; no clear D gene. This CDR3 spans 14 amino acids. The V gene lost 1 base and the J gene lost 6 bases, with 11 bases spanning the gap. Germline V gene data show CDR1 as LNHNV and CDR2 as YYDKDF (reference sequence). CDR3 sequence reads: CATSRVGSTDTQYF. DNA of the CDR3: TGTGCCACCAGCAGAGTAGGTAGTACGGATACGCAGTATTTT. The full variable domain, completed using reference TRBV15 and TRBJ2-3, is DAMVIQNPRYQVTQFGKPVTLSCSQTLNHNVMYWYQQKSSQAPKLLFHYYDKDFNNEADTPDNFQSRRPNTSFCFLDIRSPGLGDTAMYLCATSRVGSTDTQYFGPGTRLTVL.

The genes are TRBV29-1 and TRBJ2-7; D tentatively reads TRBD1 or TRBD2 (8 bases each). The V end lost 5 bases, the J end lost 4 bases, and 18 bases lay between the germline ends. Per the germline V gene, CDR1 is SQVTM and CDR2 is ANQGSEA. This CDR3 comprises 14 residues. In nucleotides, the CDR3 is TGCAGCGTTAGCCAGGGGGCTAGCGGGTACGAGCAGTACTTC. Translation: CSVSQGASGYEQYF.

The rearrangement links TRBV5-1 to TRBJ1-1; 9 nucleotides line up with TRBD1. V lost 3 bases, J lost 5 bases, and 5 bases stayed unmatched. Germline V gives CDR1 SGHRS, CDR2 YFSETQ. This CDR3 contains 14 residues. CDR3 in amino acids: CASSWGTGTTEAFF. In nucleotides, the CDR3 is TGCGCCAGCAGCTGGGGGACAGGGACTACTGAAGCTTTCTTT.

The chain couples TRBV4-1 to TRBJ2-5; TRBD2 matches 10 bases. The end of the DNA is better explained by TRBJ2-7, so the J call may be wrong. There are 14 residues in the CDR3. Germline V gives CDR1 MGHRA, CDR2 YSYEKL. The CDR3 sequence: CASSQPTSGLEQYF. The CDR3 nucleotides are TGCGCCAGCAGTCAACCGACTAGCGGGCTCGAGCAGTACTTC.

V usage is TRBV5-6 and J usage is TRBJ2-1; the D call may be TRBD1 or TRBD2 (5 bases each). The CDR3 covers 16 residues. The V gene's germline CDR1 is SGHDT and CDR2 YYEEEE. V was pared by 4 bases and J by 0 bases, with 14 bases between. DNA of the CDR3: TGTGCCAGCAGCGCCCGGGGCCAAAGCTCCTACAATGAGCAGTTCTTC. It encodes CASSARGQSSYNEQFF.

The chain has TRBV11-2 and TRBJ2-5; the D gene is possibly TRBD2 (6 bases). This CDR3 has 16 amino acids. Trimming cost V 0 bases and J 0 bases, with 11 bases left between them. In germline, CDR1 is SGHAT, CDR2 FQNNGV. DNA for the CDR3: TGTGCCAGCAGCTTAGAAGCGGGCACATACCAAGAGACCCAGTACTTC. Translation gives CASSLEAGTYQETQYF. The full variable domain, in which reference TRBV11-2 and TRBJ2-5 provide the parts outside the CDR3, is EAGVAQSPRYKIIEKRQSVAFWCNPISGHATLYWYQQILGQGPKLLIQFQNNGVVDDSQLPKDRFSAERLKGVDSTLKIQPAKLEDSAVYLCASSLEAGTYQETQYFGPGTRLLVL.

This chain links TRBV29-1 with TRBJ2-1, with D perhaps given as TRBD1 or TRBD2 (5 bases each). In germline, CDR1 is SQVTM, CDR2 ANQGSEA. The CDR3 length is 16 residues. V gave up 0 bases and J gave up 0 bases, with 12 bases separating them. The chain's CDR3 is CSVEDLEGNSYNEQFF. For the CDR3, the DNA is TGCAGCGTTGAAGATCTTGAGGGGAACTCCTACAATGAGCAGTTCTTC.

The chain has TRBV28 and TRBJ2-3, with 7 bases identical to TRBD2. The germline V gene encodes CDR1 MDHEN and CDR2 SYDVKM. V dropped 5 bases and J dropped 5; count of bases not matched to a gene: 10. This CDR3 comprises 15 residues. CDR3 sequence: CASSRWGGRRDTQYF. The DNA of the CDR3 is TGTGCCAGCAGTAGGTGGGGGGGTCGGCGAGATACGCAGTATTTT.

The J gene is TRBJ2-7, the V gene TRBV5-4; D may be TRBD1 (7 bases). Germline V lookup: CDR1 SGHNT, CDR2 YYREEE (reference sequence). Trimming removed 4 bases at V and 2 bases at J, with 13 bases between. This CDR3 is 14 amino acids long. The CDR3 region is CASSPGGLTYEQYF. The CDR3 DNA is TGTGCCAGCAGCCCAGGGGGGTTGACCTACGAGCAGTACTTC.

This clone was counted between two and nine times. The CDR3 DNA follows: TGTGCCAGCAGTTACGGGGCTGAAGCTTTCTTT. Protein product: CASSYGAEAFF. The rearrangement uses TRBV6-1 and TRBJ1-1, with D unresolved. There are 11 residues in the CDR3. Trimming removed 5 bases at V and 6 bases at J, with 7 bases between. CDR1 MNHNS and CDR2 SASEGT come from the germline V gene.

The J gene is TRBJ1-5, the V gene TRBV5-8, with a possible D match to TRBD1 (5 bases). The CDR3 runs 15 residues. Trimming stripped 4 bases from V and 3 bases from J, with 14 bases between. Germline-derived CDR1 and CDR2 are SGHTS and YDEGEE. For the CDR3, the DNA is TGTGCCAGCAGCGTCCGGACAACCCCCAATCAGCCCCAGCATTTT. Encoded protein: CASSVRTTPNQPQHF.

The CDR3 region is CASSRLVRLGGLEQYF. CDR3 DNA: TGTGCCAGCAGCCGCCTTGTTCGGTTGGGGGGGCTCGAGCAGTACTTC. J is TRBJ2-7 and V is TRBV7-2; TRBD2 might be the D (7 bases). This CDR3 spans 16 amino acids. Germline V gene data show CDR1 as SGHTA and CDR2 as FQGNSA. V was clipped by 5 bases and J by 6 bases, with 23 bases between them. Based on the CDR3 plus reference TRBV7-2 and TRBJ2-7, the full variable domain is GAGVSQSPSNKVTEKGKDVELRCDPISGHTALYWYRQSLGQGLEFLIYFQGNSAPDKSGLPSDRFSAERTGGSVSTLTIQRTQQEDSAVYLCASSRLVRLGGLEQYFGPGTRLTVT.

In regard to this clone: An end of the junction does not agree with germline; a read error may underlie this. This chain's CDR3 is CASGFNVGGTEAFF. DNA of the CDR3: TGTGCCAGCGGCTTCAACGTGGGTGGGACTGAAGCTTTCTTT. The rearrangement joins TRBV5-6 to TRBJ1-1; D gene unclear. The CDR3 covers 14 residues. In germline, CDR1 is SGHDT, CDR2 YYEEEE.

The chain employs TRBV4-1 and TRBJ2-3; 13 nucleotides match TRBD2. Trimming at V came to 3 bases and at J to 6 bases, leaving 9 bases not matched to a gene. Germline CDR1 is MGHRA and CDR2 is YSYEKL. The CDR3 runs 17 residues. This CDR3 is CASSHTSGGAPMDTQYF. DNA of the CDR3: TGCGCCAGCAGCCACACTAGCGGGGGGGCCCCTATGGATACGCAGTATTTT.

In DNA form, the CDR3 reads TGCGCCAGCAGCCAAGGCTCCGACCTCACTCAGCCCCAGCATTTT. Translation gives CASSQGSDLTQPQHF. V gene TRBV4-1 combines with J gene TRBJ1-5; no clear D gene. The CDR3 contains 15 residues. The ends were cut back, 1 base at V and 6 bases at J, with 13 bases in the middle. Per germline, CDR1 MGHRA and CDR2 YSYEKL.

This rearrangement joins TRBV27 to TRBJ2-7; D unclear. CDR1 is MNHEY and CDR2 is SMNVEV in the germline V gene (reference sequence). CDR3 length equals 14 residues. The V end lost 0 bases, the J end lost 2 bases, and 8 bases lay between the germline ends. CDR3 coding DNA: TGTGCCAGCAGTTTATCAGGCAGAGCCTACGAGCAGTACTTC. Residues: CASSLSGRAYEQYF.

The chain has TRBV5-4 and TRBJ1-5; TRBD1 agrees at 7 bases. Per germline, CDR1 SGHNT and CDR2 YYREEE (reference sequence). This CDR3 comprises 15 residues. Unmatched junction bases numbered 4, after V lost 0 bases and J lost 4 bases. The CDR3 sequence is CASSLADRPNQPQHF. DNA for the CDR3: TGTGCCAGCAGCTTGGCGGACAGGCCGAATCAGCCCCAGCATTTT.